This T cell receptor beta chain was found in a study of T cells after yellow fever vaccination. Findings and caveats of the study: Abundant clonotypes (contaminants from the bulk population) could be present in FACS-sorted repertoires.

Deletions cut 10 bases from V and 6 bases from J, with 13 bases between. Germline V gene sequence: CDR1 MNHEY, CDR2 SVGEGT. The CDR3 runs 12 residues. Template-switching 5'RACE yielded the TCR cDNA; a universal primer site and UMIs were added in the process. A single record per CDR3 protein comes from TCRdb applying MiXCR to the 5' RACE reads. Of about 210,000 distinct CDR3 sequences in the sample, 3.2% were seen once. Only a few counts were recorded for this clonotype. Its cognate antigen is unknown. Sequences were derived from CD4+ T cells sorted from PBMCs, sampled 10 days after the yellow fever booster vaccination. The chain has TRBV6-2 or TRBV6-3 and TRBJ1-5; D uncertain. This receptor was taken from a man between 18 and 35 years old who received the YFV17D yellow fever vaccine. DNA for the CDR3: TGTGCCACCTCACGCCGAGTTCAGCCCCAGCATTTT. Encoded protein: CATSRRVQPQHF.